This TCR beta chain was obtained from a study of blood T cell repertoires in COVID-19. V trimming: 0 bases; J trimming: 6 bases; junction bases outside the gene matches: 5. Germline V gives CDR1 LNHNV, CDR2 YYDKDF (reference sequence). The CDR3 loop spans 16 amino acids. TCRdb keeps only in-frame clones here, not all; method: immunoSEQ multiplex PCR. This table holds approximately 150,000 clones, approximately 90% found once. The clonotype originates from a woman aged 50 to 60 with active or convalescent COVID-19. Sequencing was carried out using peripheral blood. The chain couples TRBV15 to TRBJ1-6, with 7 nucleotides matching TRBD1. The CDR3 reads CATSRDPTGSNSPLHF. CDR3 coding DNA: TGTGCCACCAGCAGAGACCCGACAGGGTCTAATTCACCCCTCCACTTT.